This entry describes one TCR beta chain. Its specific antigen is unknown. Base qualities are not at hand, and no much larger clone is one base apart. To demonstrate the VDJtools post-analysis software, TCR beta repertoires were profiled from the peripheral blood of about 13 young patients with multiple sclerosis. Multiple sclerosis patients were children and adolescents aged about 6 to 16 years. The data are from a study of post-analysis software for immune sequencing data (dated by TCRdb to between 2015 and 2017). About the investigation overall: The recorded disease courses included relapsing-remitting, secondary progressive and progressive-relapsing multiple sclerosis, and some patients had no subtype annotation. A subset of samples was prepared in parallel using single-end sample barcoding, then pooled and co-amplified after Illumina adapter ligation. The patient repertoires were set against under 12 previously published healthy control repertoires from donors whose ages ranged from roughly 6 to 25 years.

Library construction relied on PCR. Sequencing used an Illumina HiSeq 2500. To reduce PCR and sequencing biases, unique molecular identifiers were built into the TCR beta cDNA libraries. Per 1 to 10 million input T cells, some 500,000 cDNA molecules were obtained, such that each molecule approximated one T cell. The same protocol used for the earlier healthy control dataset was applied to prepare and sequence the patient libraries. Within a given batch, samples were prepared together, multiplexed and sequenced on the same HiSeq lane. From the authors' description of their analysis: MIGEC handled the raw barcoded reads, throwing out single-read molecular identifier groups before consensus assembly and CDR3 extraction. VDJtools was used for post-analysis of the clonotype tables, with diversity normalized by down-sampling every dataset to the smallest sample size. Repertoire overlap clustering matched CDR3 amino acid but not nucleotide sequences to correct batch-related cross-sample contamination. Clones were called with MiXCR by TCRdb after fastp trimmed the public reads at Q25, and only in-frame beta chains were retained. A single entry per CDR3 protein holds the most common genes and DNA from its merged rows. The V and J calls and clone size come from TCRdb's table, not from the authors' own analysis. The table for this sample lists fewer than 850,000 distinct CDR3 sequences; more than 45% of them were counted only once. Clones ranked in the top ten supply 4.9% of the sample.

Summary of the overall study and its limitations: The multiple sclerosis patient group was slightly younger than the control group. Strong co-clustering of samples prepared in the same batch was shown by direct clustering with F measure, prompting a batch-effect correction. Significantly higher frequencies in patients than in controls were found for about five TRBV segments, including TRBV5-6, TRBV5-1 and TRBV20-1. Compared with controls, multiple sclerosis patients had significantly lower normalized Chao1 diversity, a finding suggesting substantial peripheral T-cell clonal expansion.

From the cysteine through the phenylalanine, the CDR3 covers 18 amino acids. The entry retains the CDR3 DNA only, 54 bases that are in frame from base 1. Clipping removes 3 bases from V and 2 bases from J, with 9 as the unmatched junction base count. The germline V gene yields ENHRY for CDR1 and SYGVKD for CDR2. The sequencing input was blood. Recombination linked TRBV10-3 to TRBJ2-5, with 13 junctional bases fitting TRBD2. The sequence derives from a girl between 5 and 17 years old with multiple sclerosis. The CDR3 region reads CAISETGLAGELQETQYF. The sequenced DNA: TGTGCCATCAGTGAAACCGGACTAGCGGGAGAATTACAAGAGACCCAGTACTTC.